These T cell receptor beta chains were read from a single sample in a study of blood T cell repertoires in COVID-19. Assay: immunoSEQ multiplex PCR; the TCRdb copy retains only in-frame clones and omits some. Among 87,000 or so clones listed, 80% to 85% were seen once. Sequencing input: peripheral blood. These TCRs come from a woman of 80 years or more with active or convalescent COVID-19. CDR3s include the opening cysteine and the closing phenylalanine or tryptophan.

j_gene | v_gene | CDR3aa
TRBJ2-7 | TRBV7-2 | CASSLVLSSYEQYF
TRBJ2-4 | TRBV2 | CASSAKAIGVQYF
TRBJ2-7 | TRBV5-1 | CASSLPGQGLYEQYF
TRBJ2-7 | TRBV7-8 | CASSRQGYEQYF
TRBJ1-2 | TRBV28 | CASSLSVDRADGYTF
TRBJ1-2 | TRBV7-9 | CASSLAAPGEGYTF
TRBJ1-2 | TRBV10-3 | CAISESPPLSNDYGYTF
TRBJ1-2 | TRBV4-3 | CASSQGGLEGYTF
TRBJ1-5 | TRBV2 | CASSGQGLPNQPQHF
TRBJ2-1 | TRBV10-3 | CAIKTGGSYNEQFF
TRBJ1-3 | TRBV10-1 | CALARGGRSGNTIYF
TRBJ2-3 | TRBV27 | CASSLLAGGPRDTQYF
TRBJ2-1 | TRBV24-1 | CATRPRDRDNEQFF
TRBJ2-7 | TRBV30 | CAWSLSSREQYF
TRBJ1-3 | TRBV1 | CTSSQDVTILRNTIYF
TRBJ2-7 | TRBV7-2 | CASSPNQGTGHQYF
TRBJ2-7 | TRBV7-2 | CASSFLAADEQYF
TRBJ2-3 | TRBV7-2 | CASSLALEGADTQYF
TRBJ2-3 | TRBV10-3 | CAISEGALAGTDTQYF
TRBJ2-5 | TRBV5-1 | CASSDLTSGPETQYF
TRBJ2-3 | TRBV30 | CAYSGSGADTQYF
TRBJ2-1 | TRBV5-1 | CASSLTGASYNEQFF
TRBJ1-6 | TRBV5-4 | CASSSGTVNSPLHF
TRBJ2-5 | TRBV24-1 | CATSDLLPGGGETQYF
TRBJ1-2 | TRBV7-2 | CASSLAVQDYGYTF
TRBJ1-2 | TRBV7-9 | CASSSQGADVTF
TRBJ2-7 | TRBV7-8 | CASSHRVSPSYEQYF
TRBJ1-3 | TRBV4-2 | CASSQERSSGNTIYF
TRBJ2-7 | TRBV18 | CASSPLAGQGPYEQYF
TRBJ2-7 | TRBV11-2 | CASTTSEYEQYF
TRBJ2-7 | TRBV7-9 | CASTMGQTYEQYF
TRBJ1-4 | TRBV10-2 | CASSNRATNEKLFF
TRBJ2-5 | TRBV11-2 | CASSLGTSGGPSRTQYF
TRBJ2-7 | TRBV9 | CASSPEPGSPEQYF
TRBJ2-1 | TRBV18 | CASAVAGNSYNEQFF
TRBJ2-3 | TRBV11-3 | CASSSGRAARDTQYF
TRBJ1-5 | TRBV6-5 | CASSLMQGGGQPQHF
TRBJ1-4 | TRBV28 | CASSFGAGQNNEKLFF
TRBJ2-7 | TRBV9 | CASSVVGGEQYF
TRBJ2-7 | TRBV13 | CASSSRGTGGLEQYF
TRBJ2-7 | TRBV28 | CASSPPPGQGAWEYF
TRBJ1-2 | TRBV6-5 | CASTRAGRVYGYTF
TRBJ1-1 | TRBV10-3 | CAISGHQKNTEAFF
TRBJ2-2 | TRBV5-8 | CASSLKGRGIGELFF
TRBJ1-6 | TRBV30 | CAWRIVGEDNSPLHF
TRBJ1-3 | TRBV19 | CASRTGQNSGNTIYF
TRBJ2-5 | TRBV30 | CASSTSGGRGAQYF
TRBJ1-1 | TRBV7-2 | CASSFRDVNTEAFF